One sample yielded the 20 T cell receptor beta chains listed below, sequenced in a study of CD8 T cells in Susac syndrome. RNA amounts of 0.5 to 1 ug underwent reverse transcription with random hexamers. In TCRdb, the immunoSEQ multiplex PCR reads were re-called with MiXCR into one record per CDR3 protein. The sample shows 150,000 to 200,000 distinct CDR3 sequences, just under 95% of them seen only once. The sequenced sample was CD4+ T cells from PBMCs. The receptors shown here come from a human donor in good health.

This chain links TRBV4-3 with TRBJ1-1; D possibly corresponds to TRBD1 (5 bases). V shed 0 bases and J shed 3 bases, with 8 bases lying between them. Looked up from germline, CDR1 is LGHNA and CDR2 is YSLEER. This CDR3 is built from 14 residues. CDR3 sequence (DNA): TGCGCCAGCAGCCAAGACAGGGTAGACACTGAAGCTTTCTTT. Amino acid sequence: CASSQDRVDTEAFF.

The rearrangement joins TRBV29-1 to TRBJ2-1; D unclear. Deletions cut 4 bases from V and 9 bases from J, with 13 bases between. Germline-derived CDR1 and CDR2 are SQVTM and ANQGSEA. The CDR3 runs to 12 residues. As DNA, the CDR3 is TGCAGCGTTGCCCTTCCCTCTAGTGAGCAGTTCTTC. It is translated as CSVALPSSEQFF.

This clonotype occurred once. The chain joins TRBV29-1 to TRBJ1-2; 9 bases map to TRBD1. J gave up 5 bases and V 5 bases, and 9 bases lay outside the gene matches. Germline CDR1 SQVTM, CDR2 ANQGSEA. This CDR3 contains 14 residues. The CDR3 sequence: CSVLRAGQGYGYTF. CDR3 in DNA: TGCAGCGTTTTGAGGGCGGGACAGGGATATGGCTACACCTTC.

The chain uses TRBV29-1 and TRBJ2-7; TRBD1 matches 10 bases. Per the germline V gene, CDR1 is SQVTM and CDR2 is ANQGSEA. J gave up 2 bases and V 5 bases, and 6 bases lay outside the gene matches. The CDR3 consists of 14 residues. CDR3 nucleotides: TGCAGCGTTCGAACCGGGACAGGGGCCTACGAGCAGTACTTC. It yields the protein CSVRTGTGAYEQYF.

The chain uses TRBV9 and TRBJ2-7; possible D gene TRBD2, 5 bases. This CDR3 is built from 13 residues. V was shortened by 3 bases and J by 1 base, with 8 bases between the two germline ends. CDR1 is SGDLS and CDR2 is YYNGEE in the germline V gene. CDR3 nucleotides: TGTGCCAGCAGCGGACTAAATTCCTACGAGCAGTACTTC. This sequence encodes CASSGLNSYEQYF.

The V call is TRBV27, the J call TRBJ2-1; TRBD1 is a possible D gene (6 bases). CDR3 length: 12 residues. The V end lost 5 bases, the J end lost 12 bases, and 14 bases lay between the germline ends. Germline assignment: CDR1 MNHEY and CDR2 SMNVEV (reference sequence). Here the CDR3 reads CASSLQGNMQFF. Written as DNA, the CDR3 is TGTGCCAGCAGTCTACAGGGTAATATGCAGTTCTTC.

CDR3 region: CSASLDRGWEQYF. The CDR3 bases are TGCAGTGCTAGTCTGGACAGGGGTTGGGAGCAGTACTTC. The gene calls are TRBV20-1 and TRBJ2-7; 9 bases line up with TRBD1. Germline loops: CDR1 DFQATT, CDR2 SNEGSKA (reference sequence). The V and J ends lost 3 bases and 7 bases, in that order; junction bases with no gene match: 7. This CDR3 comprises 13 residues.

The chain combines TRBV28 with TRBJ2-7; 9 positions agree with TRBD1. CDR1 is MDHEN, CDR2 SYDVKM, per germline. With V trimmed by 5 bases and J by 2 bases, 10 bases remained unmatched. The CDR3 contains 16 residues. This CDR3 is CASSVVGTGSPYEQYF. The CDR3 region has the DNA TGTGCCAGCAGTGTTGTCGGGACAGGGAGTCCCTACGAGCAGTACTTC.

For the CDR3, the DNA is TGTGCCTGGAGTGGCCTCGCCTTGAGCTCCTATAATTCACCCCTCCACTTT. Translation: CAWSGLALSSYNSPLHF. V is TRBV30 and J is TRBJ1-6; D gene ambiguous. Germline V gene lookup returns CDR1 GTSNPN and CDR2 SVGIG (reference sequence). The CDR3 consists of 17 residues. V gave up 1 base and J gave up 0 bases, with 13 bases separating them.

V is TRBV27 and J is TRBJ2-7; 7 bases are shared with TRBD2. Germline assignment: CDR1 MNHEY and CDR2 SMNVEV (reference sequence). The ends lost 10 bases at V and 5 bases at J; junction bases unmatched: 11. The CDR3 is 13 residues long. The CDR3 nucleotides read TGTGCCACCCGCGGGGGACCGGGGAACGAGCAGTACTTC. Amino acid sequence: CATRGGPGNEQYF.

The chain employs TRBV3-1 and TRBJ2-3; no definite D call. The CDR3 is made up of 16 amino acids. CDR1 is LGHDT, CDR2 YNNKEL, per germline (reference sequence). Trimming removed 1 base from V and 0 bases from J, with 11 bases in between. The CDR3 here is CASSQAPSTSTDTQYF. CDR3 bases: TGTGCCAGCAGCCAAGCTCCGAGTACTAGCACAGATACGCAGTATTTT.

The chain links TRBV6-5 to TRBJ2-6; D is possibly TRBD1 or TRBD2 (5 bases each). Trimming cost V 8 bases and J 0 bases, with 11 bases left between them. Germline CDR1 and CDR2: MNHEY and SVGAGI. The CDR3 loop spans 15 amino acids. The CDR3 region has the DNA TGTGCCAGCCAATCGGGACCCTCTGGGGCCAACGTCCTGACTTTC. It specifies CASQSGPSGANVLTF.

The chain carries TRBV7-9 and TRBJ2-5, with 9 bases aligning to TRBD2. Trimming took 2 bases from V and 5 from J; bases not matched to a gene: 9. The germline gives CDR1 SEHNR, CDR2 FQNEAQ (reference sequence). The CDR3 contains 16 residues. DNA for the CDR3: TGTGCCAGCAGCTTAAACGGTTTAGCGGGGGAGGAGACCCAGTACTTC. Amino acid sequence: CASSLNGLAGEETQYF.

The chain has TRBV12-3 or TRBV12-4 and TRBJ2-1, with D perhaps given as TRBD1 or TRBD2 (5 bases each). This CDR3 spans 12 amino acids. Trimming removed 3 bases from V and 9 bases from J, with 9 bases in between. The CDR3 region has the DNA TGTGCCAGCAGTTTGGGACCCCCTGAGCAGTTCTTC. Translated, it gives CASSLGPPEQFF.

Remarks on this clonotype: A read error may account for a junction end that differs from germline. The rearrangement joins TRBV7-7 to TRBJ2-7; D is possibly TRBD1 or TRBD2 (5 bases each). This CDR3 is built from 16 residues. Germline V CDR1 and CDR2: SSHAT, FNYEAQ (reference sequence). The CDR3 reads CASSSPCEGHSYEQYF. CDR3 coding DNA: TGTGCTAGCAGCTCCCCGTGTGAGGGGCACTCCTACGAGCAGTACTTC.

CDR3 residues: CATSRAGGAGDTQYF. In DNA form, the CDR3 reads TGTGCCACCAGCAGAGCCGGAGGGGCCGGGGATACGCAGTATTTT. The chain recombines TRBV15 with TRBJ2-3; weak D call: TRBD2 (6 bases). The germline gives CDR1 LNHNV, CDR2 YYDKDF (reference sequence). Trimming removed 1 base from V and 6 bases from J, with 14 bases in between. CDR3 length: 15 residues.

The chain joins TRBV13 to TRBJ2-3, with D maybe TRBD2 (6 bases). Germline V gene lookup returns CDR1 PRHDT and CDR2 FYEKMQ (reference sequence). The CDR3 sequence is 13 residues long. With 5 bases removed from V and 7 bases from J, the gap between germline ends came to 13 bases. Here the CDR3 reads CASSTTGTYTQYF. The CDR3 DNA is TGTGCCAGCAGCACAACCGGGACTTATACGCAGTATTTT. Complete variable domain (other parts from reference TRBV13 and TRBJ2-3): AAGVIQSPRHLIKEKRETATLKCYPIPRHDTVYWYQQGPGQDPQFLISFYEKMQSDKGSIPDRFSAQQFSDYHSELNMSSLELGDSALYFCASSTTGTYTQYFGPGTRLTVL.

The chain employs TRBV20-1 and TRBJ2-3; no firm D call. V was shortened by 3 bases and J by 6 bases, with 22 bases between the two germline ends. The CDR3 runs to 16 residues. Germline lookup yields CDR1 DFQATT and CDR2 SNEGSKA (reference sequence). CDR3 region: CSASMRAAFIQDTQYF. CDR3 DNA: TGCAGTGCTAGCATGAGAGCTGCATTTATACAGGATACGCAGTATTTT.

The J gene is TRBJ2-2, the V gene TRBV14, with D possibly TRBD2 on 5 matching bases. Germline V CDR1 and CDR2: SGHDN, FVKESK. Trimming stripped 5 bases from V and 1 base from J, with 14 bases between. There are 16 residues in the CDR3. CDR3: CASSERELLNTGELFF. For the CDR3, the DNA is TGTGCCAGCAGCGAACGGGAACTCCTGAACACCGGGGAGCTGTTTTTT.

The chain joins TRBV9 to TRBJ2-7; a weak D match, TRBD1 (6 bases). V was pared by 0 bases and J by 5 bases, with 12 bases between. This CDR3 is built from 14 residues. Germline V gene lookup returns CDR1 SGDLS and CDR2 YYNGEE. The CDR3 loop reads CASSVGLRGNEQYF. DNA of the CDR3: TGTGCCAGCAGCGTAGGACTCAGGGGAAACGAGCAGTACTTC.